Presented here are 8 T cell receptor beta chains from one specimen sequenced in a study of blood T cells in healthy people across ages. Using a J-beta primer mix together with a sample-barcoded 5' primer, a second PCR was run for about 7 to 12 cycles. TCRdb fed the 5' RACE reads into MiXCR, producing one record per CDR3 protein. The data show fewer than 750,000 distinct CDR3 sequences, 47% seen once. Sequences were obtained from blood. The receptor source for this set is an elderly man in good health.

The rearrangement joins TRBV6-2 or TRBV6-3 to TRBJ2-2; 10 bases match TRBD2. Germline V lookup: CDR1 MNHEY, CDR2 SVGEGT. CDR3 size: 17 residues. Losses at the gene ends were 0 bases for V and 8 bases for J; bases not matched to a gene: 9. As DNA, the CDR3 is TGTGCCAGCAGTTACTCCGGACTAGCGGCTCGAACGGGGGAGCTGTTTTTT. Protein sequence: CASSYSGLAARTGELFF.

This clonotype was seen a single time. V is TRBV6-2 or TRBV6-3 and J is TRBJ2-3; D is unclear. Deletions cut 6 bases from V and 2 bases from J, with 18 bases between. This CDR3 is built from 16 residues. CDR1 and CDR2 from the germline V gene are MNHEY and SVGEGT. CDR3 sequence: CASRTIRTQTTDTQYF. The CDR3 bases are TGTGCCAGCAGAACTATCCGGACCCAGACCACAGATACGCAGTATTTT.

The V gene is TRBV4-3, the J gene TRBJ1-1; D uncertain. In germline, CDR1 is LGHNA, CDR2 YSLEER. Trimming left V 4 bases short and J 9 bases short, with 15 bases between. The CDR3 runs to 13 residues. CDR3 sequence reads: CASSPSSVRQAFF. Here the CDR3 DNA reads TGCGCCAGCAGCCCATCGAGTGTGAGACAAGCTTTCTTT.

This clonotype has only a few counts. The chain joins TRBV7-2 to TRBJ2-7; D ambiguous. Germline V gives CDR1 SGHTA, CDR2 FQGNSA. Trimming shortened V by 0 bases and J by 1 base, and 13 bases separated the two germline ends. The CDR3 spans 16 residues. The CDR3 loop reads CASSLAGTLLSYEQYF. DNA of the CDR3: TGTGCCAGCAGCTTAGCCGGCACCTTACTTTCCTACGAGCAGTACTTC.

The chain combines TRBV6-6 with TRBJ2-3, with unresolved D. CDR3 size: 14 residues. The germline gives CDR1 MNHNY, CDR2 SVGAGI (reference sequence). V gave up 2 bases and J gave up 6 bases, with 12 bases separating them. The CDR3 is CASSYGGRLDTQYF. The CDR3 DNA reads as TGTGCCAGCAGTTACGGTGGGCGCTTGGATACGCAGTATTTT.

The J gene is TRBJ2-7, the V gene TRBV27, with D uncertain. Germline values: CDR1 MNHEY, CDR2 SMNVEV (reference sequence). The CDR3 covers 10 residues. V was trimmed by 5 bases and J by 6 bases, leaving 5 bases between them. The CDR3 DNA is TGTGCCAGCAGTCCGCGCGAGCAGTACTTC. It translates to CASSPREQYF.

In this sample, this clonotype turned up many times. The V and J genes are TRBV6-6 and TRBJ1-1; maybe TRBD1 (5 bases). This CDR3 has 17 residues. Germline V gives CDR1 MNHNY, CDR2 SVGAGI (reference sequence). The ends were cut back, 0 bases at V and 1 base at J, with 15 bases in the middle. Here the CDR3 reads CASSYSGQGGGNTEAFF. CDR3 coding DNA: TGTGCCAGCAGTTACTCTGGGCAGGGTGGCGGGAACACTGAAGCTTTCTTT.

In this sample, this clonotype turned up once. The V gene is TRBV6-2 or TRBV6-3, the J gene TRBJ2-7; 7 positions match TRBD1. This CDR3 is 13 amino acids long. V was pared by 8 bases and J by 3 bases, with 7 bases of the junction left unmatched. Germline CDR1 MNHEY, CDR2 SVGEGT. CDR3 protein: CASGQVRIYEQYF. In DNA, the CDR3 is TGTGCCAGCGGACAGGTCCGCATCTACGAGCAGTACTTC.